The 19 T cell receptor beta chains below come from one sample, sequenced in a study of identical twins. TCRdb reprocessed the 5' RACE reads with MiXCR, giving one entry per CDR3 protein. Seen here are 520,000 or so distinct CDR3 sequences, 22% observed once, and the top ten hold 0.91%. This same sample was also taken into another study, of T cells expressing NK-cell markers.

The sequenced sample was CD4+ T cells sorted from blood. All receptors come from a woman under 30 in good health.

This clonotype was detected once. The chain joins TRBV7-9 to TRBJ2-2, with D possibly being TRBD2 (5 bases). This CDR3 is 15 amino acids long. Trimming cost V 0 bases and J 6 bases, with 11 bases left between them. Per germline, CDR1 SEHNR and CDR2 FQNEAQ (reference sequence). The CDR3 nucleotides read TGTGCCAGCAGCTTAGCGGGGAGAGGCGCCGGGGAGCTGTTTTTT. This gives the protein CASSLAGRGAGELFF.

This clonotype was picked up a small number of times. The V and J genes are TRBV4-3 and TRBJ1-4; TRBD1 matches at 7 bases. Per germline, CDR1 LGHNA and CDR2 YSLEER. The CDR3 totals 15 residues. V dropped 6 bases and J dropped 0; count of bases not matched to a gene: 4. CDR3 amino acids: CASRRQGATNEKLFF. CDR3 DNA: TGCGCCAGCAGGAGGCAGGGGGCAACTAATGAAAAACTGTTTTTT.

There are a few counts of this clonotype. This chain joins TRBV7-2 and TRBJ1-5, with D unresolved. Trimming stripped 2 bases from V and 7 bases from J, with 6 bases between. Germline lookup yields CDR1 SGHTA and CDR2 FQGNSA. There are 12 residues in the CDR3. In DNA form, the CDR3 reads TGTGCCAGCAGCTTAAATTGGCAGCCCCAGCATTTT. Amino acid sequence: CASSLNWQPQHF.

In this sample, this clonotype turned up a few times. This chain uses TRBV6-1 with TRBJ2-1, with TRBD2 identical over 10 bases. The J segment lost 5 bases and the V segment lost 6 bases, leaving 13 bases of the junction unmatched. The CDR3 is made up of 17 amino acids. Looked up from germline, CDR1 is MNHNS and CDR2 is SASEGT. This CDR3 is CASRPRTSGGPHNEQFF. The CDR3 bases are TGTGCCAGCAGACCAAGGACTAGCGGAGGCCCGCACAATGAGCAGTTCTTC.

CDR3 amino acids: CASSPMTSGSSYNEQFF. For the CDR3, the DNA is TGTGCCAGTAGTCCTATGACTAGCGGAAGCTCCTACAATGAGCAGTTCTTC. The J gene is TRBJ2-1, the V gene TRBV19, with 9 bases fitting TRBD2. This CDR3 has 17 residues. V shed 5 bases, J shed 0 bases, and the junction held 8 bases outside the gene matches. Germline assignment: CDR1 LNHDA and CDR2 SQIVND (reference sequence).

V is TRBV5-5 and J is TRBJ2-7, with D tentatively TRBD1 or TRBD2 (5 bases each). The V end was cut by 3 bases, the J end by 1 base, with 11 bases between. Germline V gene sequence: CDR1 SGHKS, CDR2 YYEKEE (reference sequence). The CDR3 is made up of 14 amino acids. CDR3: CASSSGTLSYEQYF. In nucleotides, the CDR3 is TGTGCCAGCAGCTCCGGGACCCTATCCTACGAGCAGTACTTC.

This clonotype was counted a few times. The CDR3 reads CASSLKEHSSYEQYF. The CDR3 DNA is TGTGCCAGCAGCCTTAAAGAACATAGCTCCTACGAGCAGTACTTC. The chain has TRBV3-1 and TRBJ2-7; D is undetermined. Deletions cut 4 bases from V and 0 bases from J, with 13 bases between. The CDR3 contains 15 residues. The V gene's germline CDR1 is LGHDT and CDR2 YNNKEL (reference sequence).

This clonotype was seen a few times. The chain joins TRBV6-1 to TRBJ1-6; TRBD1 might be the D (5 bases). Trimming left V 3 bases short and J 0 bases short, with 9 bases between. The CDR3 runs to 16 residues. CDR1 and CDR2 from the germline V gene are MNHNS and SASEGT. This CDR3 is CASSDRESSYNSPLHF. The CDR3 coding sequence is TGTGCCAGCAGTGACAGGGAAAGCTCCTATAATTCACCCCTCCACTTT.

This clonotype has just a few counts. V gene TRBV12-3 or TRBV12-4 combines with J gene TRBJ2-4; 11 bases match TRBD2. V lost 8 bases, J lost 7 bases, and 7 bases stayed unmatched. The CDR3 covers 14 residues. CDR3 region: CASGETSGNNIQYF. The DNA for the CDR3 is TGTGCCAGCGGGGAGACTAGCGGGAATAACATTCAGTACTTC.

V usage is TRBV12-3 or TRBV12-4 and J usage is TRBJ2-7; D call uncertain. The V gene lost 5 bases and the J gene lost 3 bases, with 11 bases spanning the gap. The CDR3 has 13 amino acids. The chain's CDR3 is CASSLELFYEQYF. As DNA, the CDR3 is TGTGCCAGCAGTCTCGAGCTATTCTACGAGCAGTACTTC.

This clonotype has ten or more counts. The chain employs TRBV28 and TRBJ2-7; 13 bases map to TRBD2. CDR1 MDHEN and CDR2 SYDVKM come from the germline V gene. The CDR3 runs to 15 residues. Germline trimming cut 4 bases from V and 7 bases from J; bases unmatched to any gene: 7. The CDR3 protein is CASSYETSGRPEQYF. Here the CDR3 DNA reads TGTGCCAGCAGTTATGAGACTAGCGGGAGGCCTGAGCAGTACTTC.

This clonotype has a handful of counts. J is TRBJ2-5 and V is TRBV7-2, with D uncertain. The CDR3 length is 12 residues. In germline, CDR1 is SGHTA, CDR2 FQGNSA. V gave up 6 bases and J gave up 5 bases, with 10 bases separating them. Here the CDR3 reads CASSPRVETQYF. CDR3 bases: TGTGCCAGCAGTCCGAGAGTGGAGACCCAGTACTTC.

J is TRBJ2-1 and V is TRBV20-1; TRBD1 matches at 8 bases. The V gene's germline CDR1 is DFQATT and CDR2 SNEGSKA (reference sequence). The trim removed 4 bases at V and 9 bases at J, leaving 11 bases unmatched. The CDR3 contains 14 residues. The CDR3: CSAIRGRGQSEQFF. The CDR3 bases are TGCAGTGCTATCCGGGGCAGGGGGCAGAGTGAGCAGTTCTTC.

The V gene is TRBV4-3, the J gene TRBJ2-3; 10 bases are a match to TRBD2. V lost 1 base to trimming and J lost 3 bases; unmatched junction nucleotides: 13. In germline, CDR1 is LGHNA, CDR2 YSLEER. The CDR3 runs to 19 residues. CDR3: CASSQGPPLAGELTDTQYF. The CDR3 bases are TGCGCCAGCAGCCAAGGCCCTCCCCTAGCGGGAGAGCTTACAGATACGCAGTATTTT.

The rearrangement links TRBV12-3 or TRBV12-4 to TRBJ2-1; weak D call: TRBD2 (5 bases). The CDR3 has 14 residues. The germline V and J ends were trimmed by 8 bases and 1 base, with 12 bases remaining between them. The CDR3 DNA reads TGTGCCAGCCAACGCCGGGGTTCCTACAATGAGCAGTTCTTC. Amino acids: CASQRRGSYNEQFF.

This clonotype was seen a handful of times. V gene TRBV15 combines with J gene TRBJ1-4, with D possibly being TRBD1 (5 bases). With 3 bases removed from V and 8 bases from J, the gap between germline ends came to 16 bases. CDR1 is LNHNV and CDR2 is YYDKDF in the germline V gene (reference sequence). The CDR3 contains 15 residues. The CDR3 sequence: CATSRRGTYGEKLFF. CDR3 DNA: TGTGCCACCAGCAGGCGGGGGACTTATGGGGAAAAACTGTTTTTT.

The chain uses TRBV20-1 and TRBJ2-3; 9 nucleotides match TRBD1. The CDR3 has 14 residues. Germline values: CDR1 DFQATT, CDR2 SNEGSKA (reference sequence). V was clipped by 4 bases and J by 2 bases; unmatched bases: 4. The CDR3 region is CSATTGGDTDTQYF. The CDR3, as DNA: TGCAGTGCTACGACAGGGGGGGACACAGATACGCAGTATTTT.

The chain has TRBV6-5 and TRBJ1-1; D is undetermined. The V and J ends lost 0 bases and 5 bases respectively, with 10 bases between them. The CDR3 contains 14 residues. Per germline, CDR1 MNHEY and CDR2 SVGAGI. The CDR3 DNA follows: TGTGCCAGCAGTTACTCCGGAAGGTTGACTGAAGCTTTCTTT. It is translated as CASSYSGRLTEAFF.

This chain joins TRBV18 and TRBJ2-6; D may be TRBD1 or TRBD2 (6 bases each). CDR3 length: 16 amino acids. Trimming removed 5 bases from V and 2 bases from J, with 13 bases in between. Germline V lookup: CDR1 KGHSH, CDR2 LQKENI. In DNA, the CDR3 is TGTGCCAGCTCAAGACCCGGGGGCGCTGGGGCCAACGTCCTGACTTTC. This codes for CASSRPGGAGANVLTF.